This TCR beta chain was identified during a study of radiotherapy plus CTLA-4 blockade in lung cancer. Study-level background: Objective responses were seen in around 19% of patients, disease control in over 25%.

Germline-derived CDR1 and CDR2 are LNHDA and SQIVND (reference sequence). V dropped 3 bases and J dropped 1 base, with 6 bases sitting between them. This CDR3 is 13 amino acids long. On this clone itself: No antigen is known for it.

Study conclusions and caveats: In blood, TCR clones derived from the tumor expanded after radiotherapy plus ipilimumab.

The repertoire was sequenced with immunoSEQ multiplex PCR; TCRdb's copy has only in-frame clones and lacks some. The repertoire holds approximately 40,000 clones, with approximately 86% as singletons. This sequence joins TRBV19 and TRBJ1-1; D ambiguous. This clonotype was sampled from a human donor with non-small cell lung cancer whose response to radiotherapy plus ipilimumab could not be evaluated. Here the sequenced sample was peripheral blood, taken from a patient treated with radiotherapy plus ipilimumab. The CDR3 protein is CASSIGRNTEAFF. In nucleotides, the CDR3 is TGTGCCAGTAGTATTGGGAGGAACACTGAAGCTTTCTTT.